A selection of T cell receptor beta chains follows, all from one sample in a study of shared clonotypes between healthy human individuals. Sequencing was performed with immunoSEQ multiplex PCR; in TCRdb, only in-frame clones are kept and a portion is missing. The table has hundreds of thousands of clones, approximately 95% seen once. Specimen: naive CD8+ T cells sorted from blood. Receptor source: a woman in her thirties in good health. The CDR3 runs from the conserved cysteine through the conserved F or W. D genes are given only for firm matches. Clone size is stated in some rows and not others, as once, few, many or a class when expanded.

abundance,j_gene,v_gene,d_gene,CDR3nt,CDR3aa
once,TRBJ2-7,TRBV27,TRBD2,TGTGCCAGCAGTTTAGGGCTAGCGGGCCCCTACGAGCAGTACTTC,CASSLGLAGPYEQYF
NA,TRBJ2-1,TRBV19,TRBD1,TGTGCCAGTAGTATATTTCTGACAGGGGTGTCCGGGTCCTACAATGAGCAGTTCTTC,CASSIFLTGVSGSYNEQFF
NA,TRBJ2-2,TRBV2,NA,TGTGCCAGCAGTGCAGGAAGCACCGGGGAGCTGTTTTTT,CASSAGSTGELFF
NA,TRBJ2-7,TRBV4-1,NA,TGCGCCAGCAGCCAAGATAAAGGGTTACTGCGCGAGCAGTACTTC,CASSQDKGLLREQYF
NA,TRBJ1-5,TRBV19,TRBD1,TGTGCCAGTACCCCGGGACAGGGTAACAATCAGCCCCAGCATTTT,CASTPGQGNNQPQHF
once,TRBJ2-7,TRBV2,NA,TGTGCCAGCAGTGATCAGGGGATTTCCTACGAGCAGTACTTC,CASSDQGISYEQYF
NA,TRBJ2-7,TRBV4-1,NA,TGCGCCAGCAGCCCAGCGATTGGACACAAGATCTACGAGCAGTACTTC,CASSPAIGHKIYEQYF
NA,TRBJ1-2,TRBV6-5,NA,TGTGCCAGCAGTTACTTTTCTGGGGGGCCCTCCTATGGCTACACCTTC,CASSYFSGGPSYGYTF
NA,TRBJ1-3,TRBV5-1,NA,TGCGCCAGCAGCTTGGAAGGGTACCGCTCTGGAAACACCATATATTTT,CASSLEGYRSGNTIYF
NA,TRBJ1-3,TRBV6-5,NA,TGTGCCAGCAGTTACTCAGCAGGATACTCTGGAAACACCATATATTTT,CASSYSAGYSGNTIYF
NA,TRBJ2-5,TRBV7-9,TRBD1,TGTGCCAGCGGGGCCGGGACAGGGCAATTCTTAGTCCAAGAGACCCAGTACTTC,CASGAGTGQFLVQETQYF
NA,TRBJ2-7,TRBV4-1,NA,TGCGCCAGCAGCCAAGCGACAACAGGTTTCTCCTACGAGCAGTACTTC,CASSQATTGFSYEQYF
few,TRBJ2-7,TRBV2,NA,TGTGCCAGCAGTGAACCGGGGTGGGGGCGCGAGCAGTACTTC,CASSEPGWGREQYF
NA,TRBJ1-1,TRBV5-1,TRBD1,TGCGCCAGCAGCTTTGACAGGGGGGATAACACTGAAGCTTTCTTT,CASSFDRGDNTEAFF
once,TRBJ2-1,TRBV4-1,NA,TGCGCCAGCAGCCAACCACGGATACCCAACAATGAGCAGTTCTTC,CASSQPRIPNNEQFF
NA,TRBJ2-7,TRBV28,NA,TGTGCCAGCAGTTCAGGCAGTTACGAGCAGTACTTC,CASSSGSYEQYF
NA,TRBJ1-4,TRBV28,TRBD1,TGTGCCAGCAGTTATCCGGGACAGGGTAATGAAAAACTGTTTTTT,CASSYPGQGNEKLFF
NA,TRBJ1-1,TRBV5-4,TRBD1,TGTGCCAGCAGCATAGGACAGGGCCAGGCGATCTTT,CASSIGQGQAIF
NA,TRBJ2-7,TRBV11-2,NA,TGTGCCAGCAGCTTTGGAAACGAGCAGTACTTC,CASSFGNEQYF
NA,TRBJ1-2,TRBV4-1,NA,TGCGCCAGCAGAAACAGGGTTGGTGGCTACACCTTC,CASRNRVGGYTF
NA,TRBJ2-7,TRBV28,NA,TGTGCCAGCAGTTTCGGGACGAGCTCCTACGAGCAGTACTTC,CASSFGTSSYEQYF
NA,TRBJ2-2,TRBV5-1,NA,TGCGCCAGCAGTCTCAGGTCCGGGGAGCTGTTTTTT,CASSLRSGELFF
NA,TRBJ2-1,TRBV15,TRBD1,TGTGCCACCAGCGGGACAGGGTTGAATGAGCAGTTCTTC,CATSGTGLNEQFF
NA,TRBJ1-1,TRBV5-5,NA,TGTGCCAGCAGCTTGGTGCTGGCTGAAGCTTTCTTT,CASSLVLAEAFF
once,TRBJ2-5,TRBV29-1,NA,TGCAGCGTTGACAATGAAGAGACCCAGTACTTC,CSVDNEETQYF
NA,TRBJ1-1,TRBV7-9,NA,TGTGCCAGCAGCTTCGGAGACACTGAAGCTTTCTTT,CASSFGDTEAFF